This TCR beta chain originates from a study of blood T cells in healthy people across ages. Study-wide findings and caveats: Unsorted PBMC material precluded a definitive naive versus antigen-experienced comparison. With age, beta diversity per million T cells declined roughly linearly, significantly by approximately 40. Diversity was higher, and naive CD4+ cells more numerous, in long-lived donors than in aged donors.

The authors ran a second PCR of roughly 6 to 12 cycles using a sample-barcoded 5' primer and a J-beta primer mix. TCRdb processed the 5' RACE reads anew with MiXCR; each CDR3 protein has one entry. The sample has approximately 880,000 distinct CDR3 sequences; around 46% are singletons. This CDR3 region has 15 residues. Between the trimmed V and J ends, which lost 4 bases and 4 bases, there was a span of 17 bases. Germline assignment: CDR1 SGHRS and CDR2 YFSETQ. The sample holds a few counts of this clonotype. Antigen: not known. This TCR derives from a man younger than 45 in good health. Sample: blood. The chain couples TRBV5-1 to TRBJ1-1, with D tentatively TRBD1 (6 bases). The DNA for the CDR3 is TGCGCCAGCAGCCCGTCGAACTTGGGGGCCACTGAAGCTTTCTTT. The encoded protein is CASSPSNLGATEAFF. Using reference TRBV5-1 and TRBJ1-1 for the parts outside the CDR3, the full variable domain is KAGVTQTPRYLIKTRGQQVTLSCSPISGHRSVSWYQQTPGQGLQFLFEYFSETQRNKGNFPGRFSGRQFSNSRSEMNVSTLELGDSALYLCASSPSNLGATEAFFGQGTRLTVV.